The T cell receptor (beta chain) under discussion was sequenced for a study of human T cells and chemical hapten exposure. Whole-study results and caveats: DPC sensitization produced no change in TCRs with frequency above 1 in 1000.

CDR3 length: 16 residues. The germline CDR1 and CDR2 sequences are SGHAT and FQNNGV. V was cut by 8 bases and J by 0 bases, with 14 bases left in between. Comments on this clonotype: As yet, its antigen is unknown.

From the RACE reads, TCRdb called clonotypes with MiXCR, one entry per CDR3 protein. Counted here are about 52,000 distinct CDR3 sequences, 8.5% to 10% occurring once; the ten biggest clones make up roughly 10%. The time point: pre-sensitization, week 0. The treatment was: therapeutic diphenylcyclopropenone sensitization with weekly scalp DPC. The authors extracted total RNA from unfractionated whole blood. The V call is TRBV11-2, the J call TRBJ2-6; a possible D gene is TRBD2 (6 bases). The source of this sequence is a woman younger than 45 with alopecia areata. Some clones in this sample may be carry-over from other donors' samples. The source material was whole blood, sampled in connection with sensitization to the hapten diphenylcyclopropenone (DPC). The CDR3 sequence: CASGRTASSGANVLTF. CDR3 nucleotide sequence: TGTGCCAGCGGGAGGACGGCAAGCTCTGGGGCCAACGTCCTGACTTTC.